This entry features one T cell receptor (beta chain) sequence. This clonotype appeared many times. The antigen it recognizes is unknown. Per-base quality was not reported, and no clone a single base away is much larger than it. Only healthy Caucasian donors were included. The twin cohort comprised three pairs of female monozygotic twins, all aged roughly 18 to 30 years. CD4+ and CD8+ T cell populations were isolated with positive isolation kits from Invitrogen. This sample was included in a study of identical twins (dated by TCRdb to the mid-2010s). With respect to the entire study: To test whether fetal clonotypes persist, this study deep-sequenced TCR alpha and beta repertoires from monozygotic twins, from unrelated adults of various ages, and from cord blood. To rule out contamination, replicate twin experiments were performed at different times with different library preparation protocols.

CDR1 and CDR2, per the germline V gene (reference sequence), are SEHNR and FQNEAQ. The V end loses 6 bases and the J end loses 1 base, and a stretch of 9 bases separates them. The CDR3 runs 14 residues from the cysteine to the phenylalanine. Only the CDR3 part of the read is kept: 42 bases, read in frame from the first base. Preparation of the library involved 5' RACE. Instrument on record: Illumina HiSeq 2000. A universal primer binding site was introduced by template switching, and a unique molecular identifier was present in the final cDNA, enabling accurate counting of TCR cDNA molecules. Specific primers in the conserved constant-segment region were used to synthesize first-strand cDNA for TCR alpha and beta chains. To control for contamination, each cDNA library was double barcoded with a SMART-Mk sample barcode plus Illumina barcodes. TruSeq adapter sequences and Illumina sample barcodes were added in two successive PCR steps. TCR alpha and beta cDNA libraries were sequenced on the Illumina HiSeq platform with custom primers. In the original analysis: Raw reads were processed with MiGEC to extract unique molecular identifiers, and MiXCR was used to determine CDR3 positions. Recombination models were inferred per individual with the repgenHMM and IGoR tools using an EM algorithm. The tcR package in R was used for shared clonotype analysis, with sharing normalized by the product of cloneset sizes. To study raw recombination without the effects of thymic and clonal selection, out-of-frame nonproductive sequences were analyzed. The public reads were reanalyzed by TCRdb: fastp trimming at Q25, MiXCR alignment, in-frame beta chains only. All rows with the same CDR3 protein become a single entry with the most common DNA and genes. TCRdb, rather than the study authors, made the V and J calls. The sample contains about 530,000 distinct CDR3 sequences, more than 20% of them found a single time. The ten largest clones add up to 0.48% of the sample.

Study-wide conclusions, independent of this receptor: Excess twin sharing in beta out-of-frame sequences was weaker because fewer shared sequences lowered the signal-to-noise ratio. Invariant T cells such as MAIT and iNKT could partly confound zero-insertion analyses, although diverse VJ usage argued against such confounding for most clonotypes. Because the same donors could not be followed over many years, the conclusions relied on cross-sectional statistical analysis. Compared with coincidental sharing between unrelated individuals, out-of-frame TCR alpha sequences shared between twins had an excess of sequences with low generation probability. Abundant cord blood beta clonotypes had fewer insertions, young adult naive repertoires showed a similar but weaker trend, and memory repertoires showed no such trend. In monozygotic twins, recombination models systematically underestimated out-of-frame TCR alpha sharing, but the models matched the sharing seen between unrelated individuals.

These data also featured in a second study, about yellow fever vaccine responses in identical twins. From the second report: The T cell response to vaccination in identical twins was reported by the authors to appear partly convergent and partly personalized. Focusing on identical twins, the study followed the T cell clones that responded to the vaccine, and did so with precision.

The chain links TRBV7-9 with TRBJ2-2, with the D gene not confidently named. The sample was CD4+ T cells sorted from blood. The clonotype originates from a woman between 18 and 29 years old in good health. The CDR3 region: CASSPQGNTGELFF. The DNA sequence is as follows: TGTGCCAGCAGTCCACAAGGGAACACCGGGGAGCTGTTTTTT.